The 30 T cell receptor beta chains in this list originate from one sample, sequenced in a study of regulatory T cells in long-lasting Graves disease. The time point was: persistent/refractory GD, antithyroid drugs over 5 years with positive TRAb. RNA extracted from PBMCs served as the sequencing template. The authors built TCR beta libraries using iRepertoire HTBI primers and Arm-PCR of CDR3 regions. A single record per CDR3 protein comes from TCRdb applying MiXCR to the multiplex PCR reads. This table holds roughly 300,000 distinct CDR3 sequences, roughly 21% found once. The sequencing used peripheral blood mononuclear cells (PBMCs), collected when the disease was refractory, from a patient treated with antithyroid drugs. All receptors come from a female donor with Graves disease.

This chain uses TRBV6-2 or TRBV6-3 with TRBJ2-5, with 8 bases lining up with TRBD2. The CDR3 spans 13 residues. Trimming removed 7 bases from V and 5 bases from J; junction bases left unmatched: 6. The germline V gene has CDR1 MNHEY and CDR2 SVGEGT. Written as DNA, the CDR3 is TGTGCCAGCAACTTAAGACTAGCGGAGACCCAGTACTTC. It specifies CASNLRLAETQYF.

This chain joins TRBV5-1 and TRBJ2-6; possibly TRBD2 for D (5 bases). Trimming pared 6 bases from V and 2 bases from J, leaving 12 bases between. Germline V gene data show CDR1 as SGHRS and CDR2 as YFSETQ. The CDR3 runs to 15 residues. CDR3 amino acids: CASKVWGAGANVLTF. The DNA for the CDR3 is TGCGCCAGCAAAGTTTGGGGAGCTGGGGCCAACGTCCTGACTTTC. Looking up the rest from reference TRBV5-1 and TRBJ2-6 gives the full variable domain: KAGVTQTPRYLIKTRGQQVTLSCSPISGHRSVSWYQQTPGQGLQFLFEYFSETQRNKGNFPGRFSGRQFSNSRSEMNVSTLELGDSALYLCASKVWGAGANVLTFGAGSRLTVL.

Remarks on this clonotype: A much larger clonotype is one base distant, so this may be a read error. The rearrangement joins TRBV27 to TRBJ1-2; D gene unclear. Looked up from germline, CDR1 is MNHEY and CDR2 is SMNVEV (reference sequence). This CDR3 spans 16 amino acids. In DNA form, the CDR3 reads TGTGCCAGCAGTTTATCTAGGAGTCTACCCTCGCATGGCCACACCTTC. Translation: CASSLSRSLPSHGHTF.

In its sample, this clonotype was seen many times. The chain couples TRBV2 to TRBJ2-7; 8 nucleotides line up with TRBD1. CDR3 length: 12 amino acids. Per the germline V gene, CDR1 is SNHLY and CDR2 is FYNNEI. V was pared by 8 bases and J by 9 bases, with 9 bases of the junction left unmatched. CDR3 residues: CASWTGRLGQYF. For the CDR3, the DNA is TGTGCCAGCTGGACAGGGAGGTTGGGGCAGTACTTC.

The V call is TRBV11-2, the J call TRBJ1-6; 9 bases are shared with TRBD1. CDR1 is SGHAT and CDR2 is FQNNGV in the germline V gene. J gave up 6 bases and V 5 bases, and 14 bases lay outside the gene matches. The CDR3 has 18 residues. In DNA form, the CDR3 reads TGTGCCAGCAGCGGCCGCCGATCCTACAGGGGGCCTAATTCACCCCTCCACTTT. It is translated as CASSGRRSYRGPNSPLHF. Variable domain in full (rest from reference TRBV11-2 and TRBJ1-6): EAGVAQSPRYKIIEKRQSVAFWCNPISGHATLYWYQQILGQGPKLLIQFQNNGVVDDSQLPKDRFSAERLKGVDSTLKIQPAKLEDSAVYLCASSGRRSYRGPNSPLHFGNGTRLTVT.

This clonotype was detected many times. V gene TRBV2 combines with J gene TRBJ2-5; D perhaps matches TRBD1 (5 bases). V dropped 8 bases and J dropped 1 base, with 14 bases sitting between them. The CDR3 has 14 amino acids. Germline loops: CDR1 SNHLY, CDR2 FYNNEI. The CDR3 sequence is CASLGQGSQETQYF. CDR3 in DNA: TGTGCCAGCCTTGGGCAGGGAAGCCAAGAGACCCAGTACTTC.

This clonotype has at least ten counts. The chain employs TRBV6-1 and TRBJ1-2; TRBD1 matches at 9 bases. Germline-derived CDR1 and CDR2 are MNHNS and SASEGT. The CDR3 sequence is 14 residues long. V lost 6 bases, J lost 4 bases, and 6 bases stayed unmatched. The CDR3 spells CASSGGQGSYGYTF. The CDR3 bases are TGTGCCAGCAGCGGGGGACAGGGCAGCTATGGCTACACCTTC.

The V and J genes are TRBV9 and TRBJ2-2, with D possibly being TRBD1 (5 bases). Germline CDR1 reads SGDLS; CDR2 reads YYNGEE. This CDR3 is built from 17 residues. V dropped 2 bases and J dropped 0 bases, with 14 bases sitting between them. The CDR3 sequence: CASSVSRESANTGELFF. In nucleotides, the CDR3 is TGTGCCAGCAGCGTCAGCAGGGAATCAGCGAACACCGGGGAGCTGTTTTTT.

This clonotype was counted only a few times. The chain couples TRBV18 to TRBJ2-2, with 7 bases identical to TRBD1. The V gene end was trimmed by 0 bases and the J gene end by 6 bases; junction bases not matched to a gene: 4. CDR1 and CDR2 (germline): KGHSH, LQKENI. This CDR3 has 15 amino acids. The CDR3: CASSPPTGTAGELFF. Written as DNA, the CDR3 is TGTGCCAGCTCACCACCGACAGGGACGGCCGGGGAGCTGTTTTTT.

V gene TRBV13 combines with J gene TRBJ1-1, with TRBD1 as a possible D gene (6 bases). Trimming pared 5 bases from V and 10 bases from J, leaving 20 bases between. Germline CDR1 and CDR2: PRHDT and FYEKMQ (reference sequence). CDR3 length: 14 amino acids. The CDR3 DNA is TGTGCCAGCAGCCTAAGAGGAGGGGGGCTGGGAGCTTTCTTT. This translates into CASSLRGGGLGAFF.

The J gene is TRBJ1-6, the V gene TRBV20-1; 8 bases agree with TRBD1. Germline V gives CDR1 DFQATT, CDR2 SNEGSKA (reference sequence). Trimming at V came to 5 bases and at J to 9 bases, leaving 15 bases not matched to a gene. This CDR3 contains 16 residues. CDR3 amino acids: CSAARGLQGDGSPLHF. DNA for the CDR3: TGCAGTGCTGCTAGGGGCTTACAGGGGGACGGTTCACCCCTCCACTTT.

J is TRBJ2-2 and V is TRBV4-1; D is perhaps TRBD1 or TRBD2 (5 bases each). CDR1 is MGHRA and CDR2 is YSYEKL in the germline V gene. With 6 bases removed from V and 7 bases from J, the gap between germline ends came to 12 bases. This CDR3 region has 13 residues. The CDR3, as DNA: TGCGCCAGCAGTTTACTGAGGGGCGGGGAGCTGTTTTTT. It codes for CASSLLRGGELFF.

The chain links TRBV10-3 to TRBJ1-5; D is uncertain. CDR1 and CDR2 (germline): ENHRY, SYGVKD. Trimming pared 0 bases from V and 2 bases from J, leaving 8 bases between. The CDR3 totals 15 residues. CDR3 in DNA: TGTGCCATCAGTGAGTCCGGGTTAGGCAATCAGCCCCAGCATTTT. Its protein product is CAISESGLGNQPQHF.

A note on this clonotype: One base away lies a much larger clone, so this may be a sequencing read error. The conserved phenylalanine or tryptophan normally closing the CDR3 is absent here, so this likely arose from a read error. The chain couples TRBV7-9 to TRBJ2-7, with 7 bases identical to TRBD2. In germline, CDR1 is SEHNR, CDR2 FQNEAQ (reference sequence). J lost 5 bases, V lost 8 bases, and 6 bases had no gene match. The CDR3 is 12 residues long. CDR3 coding DNA: TGTGCCAGCGGGGGGAGGGGCCACGAGCAGTACTCC. It yields the protein CASGGRGHEQYS.

At least ten counts were recorded for this clonotype. V and J are TRBV12-3 or TRBV12-4 and TRBJ1-2; D might be TRBD1 (5 bases). CDR3 length equals 13 residues. The ends were cut back, 5 bases at V and 4 bases at J, with 11 bases in the middle. The CDR3 protein is CASSEGQLYGYTF. The CDR3 nucleotides read TGTGCCAGCAGTGAGGGGCAGCTCTATGGCTACACCTTC.

This clonotype was recorded at least ten times. This rearrangement joins TRBV5-1 to TRBJ2-6; 10 nucleotides align to TRBD1. The CDR3 has 17 residues. Trimming at V came to 2 bases and at J to 3 bases, leaving 5 bases not matched to a gene. Germline V gene sequence: CDR1 SGHRS, CDR2 YFSETQ. The CDR3 sequence is CASSLRQGAYGANVLTF. The CDR3 coding sequence is TGCGCCAGCAGCTTACGACAGGGGGCGTATGGGGCCAACGTCCTGACTTTC. Complete variable domain (other parts from reference TRBV5-1 and TRBJ2-6): KAGVTQTPRYLIKTRGQQVTLSCSPISGHRSVSWYQQTPGQGLQFLFEYFSETQRNKGNFPGRFSGRQFSNSRSEMNVSTLELGDSALYLCASSLRQGAYGANVLTFGAGSRLTVL.

This clonotype was seen many times. The germline gene is not matched at one end of the junction; a read error may be the cause. The V and J genes are TRBV3-1 and TRBJ1-3; 8 bases agree with TRBD1. The CDR3 has 15 residues. CDR1 and CDR2 (germline): LGHDT, YNNKEL (reference sequence). Here the CDR3 DNA reads TGTGCCAGCAGCCAGACGACAGGGGCTCAGTCCCACCATATTTTT. This gives the protein CASSQTTGAQSHHIF.

The V call is TRBV5-5, the J call TRBJ2-7; D possibly corresponds to TRBD2 (6 bases). V lost 4 bases and J 6 bases, leaving 14 bases between the germline ends. The CDR3 sequence is 13 residues long. Per germline, CDR1 SGHKS and CDR2 YYEKEE (reference sequence). CDR3 in DNA: TGTGCCAGCAGCGGGGGGTTGGGGAGCGAGCAGTACTTC. Translating gives CASSGGLGSEQYF.

This clonotype has a handful of counts. The chain combines TRBV30 with TRBJ1-6; D unclear. Deletions cut 5 bases from V and 4 bases from J, with 6 bases between. The CDR3 spans 12 residues. Germline-derived CDR1 and CDR2 are GTSNPN and SVGIG (reference sequence). The CDR3 bases are TGTGCCTGGGCCTTGTATAATTCACCCCTCCACTTT. It encodes CAWALYNSPLHF.

This clonotype occurred a few times. This chain uses TRBV6-4 with TRBJ1-1; 9 bases line up with TRBD1. The CDR3 length is 20 residues. The J segment lost 7 bases and the V segment lost 2 bases, leaving 23 bases of the junction unmatched. The germline V gene encodes CDR1 MRHNA and CDR2 SNTAGT. The CDR3 spells CASSDIEQGARSRTLCEAFF. The CDR3 DNA follows: TGTGCCAGCAGTGACATAGAACAGGGGGCGCGGTCCCGCACCCTGTGTGAAGCTTTCTTT.

J is TRBJ2-1 and V is TRBV11-2, with 9 positions matching TRBD2. The germline V gene encodes CDR1 SGHAT and CDR2 FQNNGV. V trimming: 5 bases; J trimming: 4 bases; junction bases outside the gene matches: 6. The length of the CDR3 is 15 residues. This CDR3 reads CASSPRGGTYNEQFF. As DNA, the CDR3 is TGTGCCAGCAGCCCGCGGGGGGGCACGTACAATGAGCAGTTCTTC.

This clonotype was picked up many times. V is TRBV28 and J is TRBJ1-1; possible D gene TRBD1, 5 bases. This CDR3 contains 15 residues. Germline V lookup: CDR1 MDHEN, CDR2 SYDVKM. Trimming took off 7 bases at V and 3 bases at J, with 18 bases between the two ends. The CDR3 DNA reads TGTGCCAGCACCACCTCGGGCGGGGGGGACACTGAAGCTTTCTTT. This translates into CASTTSGGGDTEAFF.

This clonotype was detected ten times or more. V gene TRBV2 combines with J gene TRBJ2-2; 9 bases agree with TRBD1. CDR1 and CDR2 from the germline V gene are SNHLY and FYNNEI. This CDR3 is built from 17 residues. The V gene end was trimmed by 5 bases and the J gene end by 0 bases; junction bases not matched to a gene: 7. The CDR3 region is CASSPPTGGANTGELFF. The CDR3 region has the DNA TGTGCCAGCAGTCCTCCAACAGGGGGCGCGAACACCGGGGAGCTGTTTTTT.

The chain is built from TRBV18 and TRBJ1-2; 8 bases agree with TRBD1. The germline V gene has CDR1 KGHSH and CDR2 LQKENI. V dropped 8 bases and J dropped 8; count of bases not matched to a gene: 13. The CDR3 contains 14 residues. CDR3 nucleotide sequence: TGTGCCAGCACACGGAGCGGACAGGGTGAAGGCTACACCTTC. Translation gives CASTRSGQGEGYTF.

This clonotype was seen many times. The V call is TRBV7-8, the J call TRBJ2-7; 8 bases are shared with TRBD2. The V gene's germline CDR1 is SGHVS and CDR2 FQNEAQ. The CDR3 is made up of 16 amino acids. The V segment lost 5 bases and the J segment 3 bases; nucleotides outside the gene matches: 12. The CDR3 DNA reads as TGTGCCAGCAGCCCCAGGCGGGCCCTAGCGGGCTACGAGCAGTACTTC. It specifies CASSPRRALAGYEQYF.

V gene TRBV10-3 combines with J gene TRBJ1-1, with a weak D call TRBD1 (5 bases). V dropped 2 bases and J dropped 2 bases, with 12 bases sitting between them. Per the germline V gene, CDR1 is ENHRY and CDR2 is SYGVKD. The CDR3 has 15 amino acids. The CDR3 spells CAISEGGAYNTEAFF. The CDR3 DNA is TGTGCCATCAGTGAGGGGGGAGCTTATAACACTGAAGCTTTCTTT.

This clonotype occurred a few times. One base away lies a much larger clone, so this may be a sequencing read error. The chain couples TRBV7-3 to TRBJ1-4; weak D call: TRBD1 (5 bases). The germline V gene encodes CDR1 SGHTA and CDR2 FQGTGA. This CDR3 contains 15 residues. The ends were cut back, 8 bases at V and 6 bases at J, with 19 bases in the middle. The CDR3 DNA follows: TGTGCCAGCGGCTCCCTCCTCGACAGCGATGAAAAACTGTTTTTT. It encodes CASGSLLDSDEKLFF.

In its sample, this clonotype was seen many times. V gene TRBV15 combines with J gene TRBJ1-6, with TRBD1 identical over 9 bases. This CDR3 spans 15 amino acids. Trimming cost V 2 bases and J 8 bases; bases outside gene matches: 4. CDR1 is LNHNV, CDR2 YYDKDF, per germline (reference sequence). The CDR3 nucleotides read TGTGCCACCAGCAGACGGACAGGGGTTCATTCACCCCTCCACTTT. It encodes CATSRRTGVHSPLHF. Full variable domain (missing parts from reference TRBV15 and TRBJ1-6): DAMVIQNPRYQVTQFGKPVTLSCSQTLNHNVMYWYQQKSSQAPKLLFHYYDKDFNNEADTPDNFQSRRPNTSFCFLDIRSPGLGDTAMYLCATSRRTGVHSPLHFGNGTRLTVT.

The gene calls are TRBV19 and TRBJ1-6; no clear D gene. The CDR3 is 16 residues long. V lost 2 bases and J lost 0, with 8 bases in between. Germline lookup yields CDR1 LNHDA and CDR2 SQIVND (reference sequence). The CDR3 nucleotides are TGTGCCAGTAGTATAATCCCTAGCTCCTATAATTCACCCCTCCACTTT. This encodes CASSIIPSSYNSPLHF.

The J gene is TRBJ2-3, the V gene TRBV12-3 or TRBV12-4, with D perhaps matching TRBD1 or TRBD2 (5 bases each). Trimming removed 5 bases at V and 4 bases at J, with 19 bases between. The CDR3 runs to 16 residues. The CDR3 DNA reads as TGTGCCAGCAGTCCCCACCTAGGTGGGACCGCAGATACGCAGTATTTT. Its translation is CASSPHLGGTADTQYF.